One and the same sample provided the 8 T cell receptor beta chains below, sequenced in a study of T cell changes during pregnancy in multiple sclerosis. Profiling relied on immunoSEQ multiplex PCR, and the TCRdb table lists in-frame clones only, not all of them. The profile shows 65,000 to 80,000 clones, roughly 93% of them singletons. The sample here was peripheral blood, taken in the second trimester of pregnancy. These receptors were obtained from a female donor with multiple sclerosis, enrolled in a pregnancy study.

The V gene is TRBV18, the J gene TRBJ2-1; D is perhaps TRBD2 (6 bases). Germline CDR1 is KGHSH and CDR2 is LQKENI. V lost 3 bases, J lost 0 bases, and 9 bases lay in between. The CDR3 length is 15 residues. The CDR3 sequence is CASSPAGSSYNEQFF. The CDR3 DNA reads as TGTGCCAGCTCACCTGCGGGGAGCTCCTACAATGAGCAGTTCTTC. Drawing the rest from reference TRBV18 and TRBJ2-1, the complete variable domain is NAGVMQNPRHLVRRRGQEARLRCSPMKGHSHVYWYRQLPEEGLKFMVYLQKENIIDESGMPKERFSAEFPKEGPSILRIQQVVRGDSAAYFCASSPAGSSYNEQFFGPGTRLTVL.

This clone occurred once. The V call is TRBV19, the J call TRBJ1-5, with D maybe TRBD1 (5 bases). The CDR3 loop spans 16 amino acids. Per germline, CDR1 LNHDA and CDR2 SQIVND (reference sequence). Trimming stripped 0 bases from V and 9 bases from J, with 18 bases between. The CDR3 DNA is TGTGCCAGTAGTATAGACGGGACTGCCTTCCTGCGGCCCCAGCATTTT. It encodes CASSIDGTAFLRPQHF. The full variable domain, in which reference TRBV19 and TRBJ1-5 provide the parts outside the CDR3, is DGGITQSPKYLFRKEGQNVTLSCEQNLNHDAMYWYRQDPGQGLRLIYYSQIVNDFQKGDIAEGYSVSREKKESFPLTVTSAQKNPTAFYLCASSIDGTAFLRPQHFGDGTRLSIL.

The chain combines TRBV27 with TRBJ2-3; 9 bases are shared with TRBD2. The CDR3 spans 17 residues. Germline lookup yields CDR1 MNHEY and CDR2 SMNVEV (reference sequence). Trimming removed 1 base from V and 6 bases from J; junction bases left unmatched: 11. The CDR3 sequence is CASSLFVASGTGDTQYF. The CDR3, as DNA: TGTGCCAGCAGTTTATTCGTGGCTAGCGGGACCGGGGATACGCAGTATTTT.

The rearrangement joins TRBV19 to TRBJ1-1, with D unclear. The CDR3 has 15 amino acids. V was pared by 4 bases and J by 1 base, with 13 bases between. Looked up from germline, CDR1 is LNHDA and CDR2 is SQIVND (reference sequence). The CDR3, as DNA: TGTGCCAGTAGTACGTCTGGAGGTCGGAACACTGAAGCTTTCTTT. Translation gives CASSTSGGRNTEAFF.

This clone was counted between two and nine times. The V gene is TRBV7-6, the J gene TRBJ2-7; possible D gene TRBD1, 5 bases. The length of the CDR3 is 14 residues. The germline CDR1 and CDR2 sequences are SGHVS and FNYEAQ. V lost 5 bases to trimming and J lost 4 bases, with 15 bases between them. CDR3 in DNA: TGTGCCAGCAGCCTCGGATCAGGGCCGTACGAGCAGTACTTC. Translated: CASSLGSGPYEQYF. The variable domain in full, completed from reference TRBV7-6 and TRBJ2-7, reads GAGVSQSPRYKVTKRGQDVALRCDPISGHVSLYWYRQALGQGPEFLTYFNYEAQQDKSGLPNDRFSAERPEGSISTLTIQRTEQRDSAMYRCASSLGSGPYEQYFGPGTRLTVT.

The chain uses TRBV29-1 and TRBJ1-1; 9 bases line up with TRBD1. V lost 6 bases and J lost 0; bases outside the gene matches: 5. CDR3 length: 14 residues. CDR1 and CDR2 (germline): SQVTM, ANQGSEA. The CDR3 loop reads CSVPDRGLNTEAFF. The CDR3 coding sequence is TGCAGCGTCCCAGACAGGGGGTTGAACACTGAAGCTTTCTTT.

CDR3 in amino acids: CASTTEGSNTEAFF. The CDR3 DNA is TGTGCCAGCACCACGGAGGGCAGCAACACTGAAGCTTTCTTT. The rearrangement links TRBV5-5 to TRBJ1-1, with D unclear. V gave up 6 bases and J gave up 2 bases, with 14 bases separating them. This CDR3 contains 14 residues. Per germline, CDR1 SGHKS and CDR2 YYEKEE (reference sequence).

The chain carries TRBV2 and TRBJ2-7; 8 bases match TRBD2. CDR1 is SNHLY, CDR2 FYNNEI, per germline. The CDR3 is 15 amino acids. The junction had 7 bases not matched to a gene; V was cut back by 4 bases and J by 2 bases. The DNA for the CDR3 is TGTGCCAGCAGTGCGGTCAGCGGGGGCACCTACGAGCAGTACTTC. Residues: CASSAVSGGTYEQYF.